This T cell receptor (beta chain) was observed in a study of blood T cells in healthy people across ages. This clonotype showed up just a few times. Its specificity is unknown. V gave up 6 bases and J gave up 2 bases, with 13 bases separating them. The germline CDR1 and CDR2 sequences are SNHLY and FYNNEI. The length of the CDR3 is 14 residues. A J-beta primer mix and a sample-barcoded 5' primer were used in a second PCR of roughly 6 to 12 cycles. One entry per CDR3 protein results from TCRdb running MiXCR on the 5' RACE reads. The repertoire consists of 500,000 to 600,000 distinct CDR3 sequences, with approximately 30% occurring once and the leading ten covering around 20%. Each donor supplied around 9.9 milliliters of peripheral blood. Study conclusions and caveats: Diversity of TCR beta correlated strongly with naive T cell percentage. Higher diversity and more naive CD4+ cells were features of long-lived donors, compared to aged donors.

The receptor comes from a woman aged 70 to 79 in good health. Sequencing used blood. The V gene is TRBV2, the J gene TRBJ2-5; D gene ambiguous. The CDR3 here is CASRLLGSQETQYF. The DNA for the CDR3 is TGTGCCAGCAGGTTGCTCGGCTCTCAAGAGACCCAGTACTTC.